This T cell receptor beta chain was identified during a study of cytomegalovirus exposure and HLA in healthy donors. As for the study in general: Findings of an earlier analysis included 117 million unique TCR beta sequences from roughly 200 million T cells. Study observations and caveats: HLA-A and HLA-B allele assignments for most subjects were reportedly predicted accurately using TCR beta sequences. Sequencing likely caused a cluster of highly shared sequence variants.

PCR amplification relied on 60 Vbeta primers (plus 13 Jbeta primers). Authors' analysis steps: Later, roughly 86 million unique TCR beta chains were counted in an analysis, and around 11 million of them were shared. Repertoires were generated with immunoSEQ multiplex PCR, while TCRdb's copy carries only in-frame clones and drops some. That table is the source of V, J and clone size, and D and trimming were worked out from the DNA. The repertoire holds 150,000 to 200,000 clones, with 68% as singletons. About this clone: Its cognate antigen is unknown.

The CDR3 spans 13 residues. Germline loops: CDR1 MDHEN, CDR2 SYDVKM. Trimming took 5 bases from V and 1 from J, leaving 9 bases between them. The chain has TRBV28 and TRBJ2-7; D perhaps matches TRBD1 (6 bases). This clonotype originated in a woman aged 40 to 50 in good health and CMV-seropositive. The sequencing input was PBMCs. The CDR3, as DNA: TGTGCCAGCAGTGGGGACATATCCTACGAGCAGTACTTC. Protein: CASSGDISYEQYF.